This T cell receptor beta chain was identified during a study of shared clonotypes between healthy human individuals. A deep-level run was used for the assay. Profiling relied on immunoSEQ multiplex PCR, and the TCRdb table lists in-frame clones only, not all of them. This table has over 2,000,000 clones, around 95% appearing once. Naivety among CD8 cells was defined by CD45RO negativity and positive CCR7 selection, thereby excluding terminally differentiated effector memory CD45RA+ cells. This clone came up once. Its antigen is unidentified. CDR3 length equals 16 residues. Trimming stripped 1 base from V and 0 bases from J, with 12 bases between. Notes on the study in general: Between a handful of donors, naive CD4 clonotypes were shared at a level of approximately 5%. In contrast to clonotypes shared by all four donors, non-shared clonotypes had lower generation probabilities.

V and J are TRBV23-1 and TRBJ1-2; D not certain. TRBV23-1 is an open reading frame, and its role is uncertain. The sample comprised naive CD8+ T cells from PBMCs. The TCR originated in a young man in good health. Some clones in this sample may be carry-over from other donors' samples. DNA for the CDR3: TGCGCCAGCAGTCAATGTTTCATTGGGGCTAACTATGGCTACACCTTC. It translates to CASSQCFIGANYGYTF.